The text below deals with one TCR beta chain. Its matching antigen is unknown. Template switching, a step in the protocol, added a universal primer site, and cDNA carried unique molecular identifiers. TCRdb redid the calling of the 5' RACE reads with MiXCR, one entry per CDR3 protein. Among some 500,000 distinct CDR3 sequences listed, roughly a fifth were seen once. The sample is drawn from a study of identical twins. Notes on the study in general: Beta clonotypes that were abundant in cord blood contained fewer insertions, a pattern absent from memory repertoires.

This same sample was also taken into another study, of T cells expressing NK-cell markers. That report notes: More than 5 donors carried dominant NKG2C+ clonotypes that made up 1.0-7.0% of their CD8+ T cells. Whether the expanded NKG2C+ T cell clones recognized HCMV remained unclear.

The sequencing input was CD4+ T cells sorted from blood. The receptor was isolated from a young woman in good health.

The CDR3 DNA follows: TGCAGTGCGCCGGCCGGAGCGGGAGGGAACAATGAGCAGTTCTTC. This gives the protein CSAPAGAGGNNEQFF. V usage is TRBV20-1 and J usage is TRBJ2-1, with 10 nucleotides matching TRBD2. The V segment lost 6 bases and the J segment 5 bases; nucleotides outside the gene matches: 10. Germline V gene data show CDR1 as DFQATT and CDR2 as SNEGSKA (reference sequence). The CDR3 covers 15 residues.